The entry that follows covers one T cell receptor beta chain sequence. Its antigen is currently unknown. Germline V gene sequence: CDR1 SGHTA, CDR2 FQGNSA. Trimming cost V 2 bases and J 5 bases; bases outside gene matches: 12. The length of the CDR3 is 16 residues. The data belong to a study of shared clonotypes between healthy human individuals. Whole-study results and caveats: Few donors restricted represented genetic and exposure-history diversity.

The study enrolled healthy HIV-negative adults without recent acute infections or vaccinations as donors. Both subsets, CD45RA+ naive and CD45RA-negative memory, were split from the CD4+ cells. Only in-frame clones appear in the TCRdb table, and some are missing; sequencing was by immunoSEQ multiplex PCR. The repertoire holds some 2 million clones, with 85% to 95% as singletons. The chain is built from TRBV7-2 and TRBJ2-7, with 7 bases lining up with TRBD1. The TCR sequence derives from a young man in good health. The sample taken for sequencing was naive CD4+ T cells sorted from blood. Subset noted: CD45RA+ positively selected. The CDR3 protein is CASSLQRAGGNDEQYF. CDR3 DNA sequence: TGTGCCAGCAGCTTACAAAGGGCAGGGGGAAACGACGAGCAGTACTTC.